This T cell receptor beta chain was retrieved from a study of regulatory T cells in long-lasting Graves disease. Study-level results: It was peripheral blood alone, not thyroid tissue, that was studied.

Time point given: newly diagnosed GD, antithyroid drugs for less than 3 months. From RNA extracted from PBMCs, the TCR library was made. This clonotype was seen a few times. What it binds is unknown. TCR beta libraries were built with iRepertoire HTBI primers and Arm-PCR of CDR3 regions. TCRdb re-called the multiplex PCR reads through MiXCR, storing one row per CDR3 protein. The sample shows about 470,000 distinct CDR3 sequences, 15% of them seen only once. The CDR3 covers 15 residues. The V gene's germline CDR1 is ENHRY and CDR2 SYGVKD. V was cut by 0 bases and J by 0 bases, with 6 bases left in between. This sample was shared with a second study, whose subject was T cells in Graves' hyperthyroidism and ophthalmopathy. As reported in that work: In simple terms, a model built on 13 V-J features told ophthalmopathy apart from stable hyperthyroidism.

The TCR was taken from a young woman with Graves disease. The chain employs TRBV10-3 and TRBJ1-5; D gene unclear. Material: peripheral blood mononuclear cells (PBMCs), obtained at new diagnosis, from a patient treated with antithyroid drugs. The CDR3 region is CAISESEYSNQPQHF. The CDR3 DNA reads TGTGCCATCAGTGAGTCAGAATATAGCAATCAGCCCCAGCATTTT.